These T cell receptor beta chains were read from a single sample in a study of OX40 agonist ivuxolimab in advanced cancers. Profiled with immunoSEQ multiplex PCR; TCRdb holds only in-frame clones, not every one. This sample has 65,000 to 80,000 clones, with roughly nine tenths found just once. The specimen comprised CD4+ or CD8+ T cells sorted from blood, sampled in a trial of the OX40 agonist ivuxolimab. Every receptor here comes from an adult with an advanced solid tumor such as melanoma, head and neck, liver or kidney cancer. Each CDR3 is given with its conserved first and last residue. Fields, in order: J gene, D gene, clone size, V gene, CDR3 DNA, CDR3 protein. D genes are given only for firm matches. Rows give clone size only sometimes, using once, few, many, or a class for an expanded clone.

j_call: TRBJ2-7
d_call: .
clone_size: .
v_call: TRBV30
cdr3_nt: TGTGCCTGGAAAGTGTCTGCGCATACCTACGAGCAGTACTTC
cdr3_aa: CAWKVSAHTYEQYF

j_call: TRBJ2-1
d_call: TRBD2
clone_size: .
v_call: TRBV6-1
cdr3_nt: TGTGCCAGCAGTGGGACTAGCGGGAGAGGCGGTGAGCAGTTCTTC
cdr3_aa: CASSGTSGRGGEQFF

j_call: TRBJ2-7
d_call: .
clone_size: .
v_call: TRBV27
cdr3_nt: TGTGCCAGCAGTTTATTTGACAGCTACGAGCAGTACTTC
cdr3_aa: CASSLFDSYEQYF

j_call: TRBJ2-2
d_call: .
clone_size: .
v_call: TRBV5-4
cdr3_nt: TGTGCCAGCAGCTACGGGACGAGCACCGGGGAGCTGTTTTTT
cdr3_aa: CASSYGTSTGELFF

j_call: TRBJ2-6
d_call: .
clone_size: .
v_call: TRBV19
cdr3_nt: TGTGCCAGTAGTATGGAGGTGGGACACGCAACCTCTGGGGCCAACGTCCTGACTTTC
cdr3_aa: CASSMEVGHATSGANVLTF

j_call: TRBJ1-2
d_call: TRBD1
clone_size: once
v_call: TRBV28
cdr3_nt: TGTGCCAGCAGAAGGCAGGGGGTTATCTATGGCTACACCTTC
cdr3_aa: CASRRQGVIYGYTF

j_call: TRBJ2-1
d_call: TRBD2
clone_size: few
v_call: TRBV9
cdr3_nt: TGTGCCAGCAGCGCCTTTTTGCCAGCGGGAGGCCATGAGCAGTTCTTC
cdr3_aa: CASSAFLPAGGHEQFF

j_call: TRBJ2-7
d_call: TRBD2
clone_size: .
v_call: TRBV5-1
cdr3_nt: TGCGCCAGCAGCTTGGTAGCGGGGTACGAGCAGTACTTC
cdr3_aa: CASSLVAGYEQYF

j_call: TRBJ1-3
d_call: .
clone_size: .
v_call: TRBV28
cdr3_nt: TGTGCCAGCAGCCGGGACCTACGAGACACCATATATTTT
cdr3_aa: CASSRDLRDTIYF

j_call: TRBJ1-4
d_call: TRBD1
clone_size: few
v_call: TRBV4-1
cdr3_nt: TGCGCCAGCAGCCCACAGGGGACCAGGAGAACTAATGAAAAACTGTTTTTT
cdr3_aa: CASSPQGTRRTNEKLFF

j_call: TRBJ1-4
d_call: .
clone_size: .
v_call: TRBV6-6
cdr3_nt: TGTGCCGGGAGGGGGTCAACTAATGAAAAACTGTTTTTT
cdr3_aa: CAGRGSTNEKLFF

j_call: TRBJ2-5
d_call: .
clone_size: .
v_call: TRBV5-1
cdr3_nt: TGCGCCAGCAGCCTGCATAGGGAGACCCAGTACTTC
cdr3_aa: CASSLHRETQYF

j_call: TRBJ1-2
d_call: TRBD1
clone_size: .
v_call: TRBV6-1
cdr3_nt: TGTGCCAGCAGTGTACAGGGGGCGCGTGGCTACACCTTC
cdr3_aa: CASSVQGARGYTF

j_call: TRBJ2-4
d_call: TRBD2
clone_size: .
v_call: TRBV5-4
cdr3_nt: TGTGCCAGCAGCGGCCCTAGCGGAACAGCCAAAAACATTCAGTACTTC
cdr3_aa: CASSGPSGTAKNIQYF

j_call: TRBJ2-1
d_call: TRBD2
clone_size: .
v_call: TRBV9
cdr3_nt: TGTGCCAGCAGCGTAGGAGCTAGCGGGAGCCATGAGCAGTTCTTC
cdr3_aa: CASSVGASGSHEQFF

j_call: TRBJ1-1
d_call: .
clone_size: .
v_call: TRBV28
cdr3_nt: TGTGCCAGCAGTCTCCCGACAGGGAACACTGAAGCTTTCTTT
cdr3_aa: CASSLPTGNTEAFF

j_call: TRBJ2-6
d_call: TRBD1
clone_size: .
v_call: TRBV5-1
cdr3_nt: TGCGCCAGCAGCTCCGGGACAGGGGGCTCCACTGGGGCCAACGTCCTGACTTTC
cdr3_aa: CASSSGTGGSTGANVLTF

j_call: TRBJ2-1
d_call: TRBD2
clone_size: .
v_call: TRBV5-4
cdr3_nt: TGTGCCAGCAGCTTGGTAGCGGGGGATTCGGATGAGCAGTTCTTC
cdr3_aa: CASSLVAGDSDEQFF

j_call: TRBJ1-5
d_call: .
clone_size: .
v_call: TRBV5-1
cdr3_nt: TGCGCCAGTAGGACGGGGAGCAATCAGCCCCAGCATTTT
cdr3_aa: CASRTGSNQPQHF

j_call: TRBJ2-5
d_call: .
clone_size: .
v_call: TRBV5-4
cdr3_nt: TGTGCCAGCAGCTTGGGGGGACAATCCGGGGTGGAGACCCAGTACTTC
cdr3_aa: CASSLGGQSGVETQYF

j_call: TRBJ1-3
d_call: .
clone_size: .
v_call: TRBV18
cdr3_nt: TGTGCCAGCTCACCACCCGGAAGGGACTCTGGAAACACCATATATTTT
cdr3_aa: CASSPPGRDSGNTIYF

j_call: TRBJ1-2
d_call: .
clone_size: few
v_call: TRBV7-9
cdr3_nt: TGTGCCAGCAGCTTAGACCCAGGGCGTTGGGGCTACACCTTC
cdr3_aa: CASSLDPGRWGYTF

j_call: TRBJ1-5
d_call: .
clone_size: .
v_call: TRBV19
cdr3_nt: TGTGCCAGTACCCCCCCCTTGGCAGCTAGCAATCAGCCCCAGCATTTT
cdr3_aa: CASTPPLAASNQPQHF

j_call: TRBJ1-2
d_call: TRBD1
clone_size: once
v_call: TRBV7-2
cdr3_nt: TGTGCCAGCAGCGGACGGACAGGGGCCTATGGCTACACCTTC
cdr3_aa: CASSGRTGAYGYTF

j_call: TRBJ2-3
d_call: .
clone_size: .
v_call: TRBV7-8
cdr3_nt: TGTGCCAGCAGCTACAGCGTCCCCGGGGATACGCAGTATTTT
cdr3_aa: CASSYSVPGDTQYF

j_call: TRBJ1-1
d_call: .
clone_size: .
v_call: TRBV6-6
cdr3_nt: TGTGCCAGCAGTCCTACAGGGTGGACTGAAGCTTTCTTT
cdr3_aa: CASSPTGWTEAFF

j_call: TRBJ2-3
d_call: .
clone_size: once
v_call: TRBV7-9
cdr3_nt: TGTGCCAGCAGCTTTGGAACTAGCACAGATACGCAGTATTTT
cdr3_aa: CASSFGTSTDTQYF

j_call: TRBJ1-1
d_call: .
clone_size: .
v_call: TRBV7-9
cdr3_nt: TGTGCCAGCAGTCGGGTCGTGAACACTGAAGCTTTCTTT
cdr3_aa: CASSRVVNTEAFF

j_call: TRBJ2-3
d_call: .
clone_size: .
v_call: TRBV5-8
cdr3_nt: TGTGCCAGCAGCTTGCGGGGGGCTGGTGATACGCAGTATTTT
cdr3_aa: CASSLRGAGDTQYF

j_call: TRBJ2-2
d_call: .
clone_size: .
v_call: TRBV27
cdr3_nt: TGTGCCAGCAGTTTATTGGGGGGCTATATCACCGGGGAGCTGTTTTTT
cdr3_aa: CASSLLGGYITGELFF

j_call: TRBJ2-2
d_call: .
clone_size: .
v_call: TRBV7-2
cdr3_nt: TGTGCCAGCAGCTTACAGGGTTTCGGGGAGCTGTTTTTT
cdr3_aa: CASSLQGFGELFF

j_call: TRBJ2-3
d_call: TRBD2
clone_size: few
v_call: TRBV10-3
cdr3_nt: TGTGCCATCAGTTCAAACCCCGGGACTAGCGGGAGCACAGATACGCAGTATTTT
cdr3_aa: CAISSNPGTSGSTDTQYF

j_call: TRBJ1-4
d_call: .
clone_size: .
v_call: TRBV15
cdr3_nt: TGTGCCACCAGCACCCCACGTGGAACTAATGAAAAACTGTTTTTT
cdr3_aa: CATSTPRGTNEKLFF

j_call: TRBJ1-4
d_call: .
clone_size: .
v_call: TRBV19
cdr3_nt: TGTGCCAGTAGTATGCAGCGGAGGTCGGAAAAACTGTTTTTT
cdr3_aa: CASSMQRRSEKLFF

j_call: TRBJ2-5
d_call: .
clone_size: .
v_call: TRBV7-2
cdr3_nt: TGTGCCAGCAGCCGAGCTGAGTGGTCTGAGACCCAGTACTTC
cdr3_aa: CASSRAEWSETQYF

j_call: TRBJ2-2
d_call: TRBD2
clone_size: .
v_call: TRBV12-5
cdr3_nt: TGTGCTAGCAAACTAGCGGCGAACACCGGGGAGCTGTTTTTT
cdr3_aa: CASKLAANTGELFF

j_call: TRBJ1-1
d_call: .
clone_size: .
v_call: TRBV4-3
cdr3_nt: TGCGCCAGCAGCCAAGATCACCCGGGACGAGCTGAAGCTTTCTTT
cdr3_aa: CASSQDHPGRAEAFF

j_call: TRBJ2-7
d_call: .
clone_size: .
v_call: TRBV27
cdr3_nt: TGTGCCAGCGCCCGGGAGTACTCCTACGAGCAGTACTTC
cdr3_aa: CASAREYSYEQYF

j_call: TRBJ1-3
d_call: TRBD1
clone_size: .
v_call: TRBV6-6
cdr3_nt: TGTGCCACCCGAGCAGGGGGCTCTGGAAACACCATATATTTT
cdr3_aa: CATRAGGSGNTIYF

j_call: TRBJ2-7
d_call: .
clone_size: .
v_call: TRBV18
cdr3_nt: TGTGCCAGCTCACCACAGCGGACCTACGAGCAGTACTTC
cdr3_aa: CASSPQRTYEQYF

j_call: TRBJ1-5
d_call: .
clone_size: .
v_call: TRBV7-3
cdr3_nt: TGTGCCAGCAGCTATGGACGTGGCAATCAGCCCCAGCATTTT
cdr3_aa: CASSYGRGNQPQHF

j_call: TRBJ1-1
d_call: .
clone_size: once
v_call: TRBV7-3
cdr3_nt: TGTGCCAGCAGCTTAAAACGAGGGGGGAACACTGAAGCTTTCTTT
cdr3_aa: CASSLKRGGNTEAFF

j_call: TRBJ1-1
d_call: .
clone_size: .
v_call: TRBV7-9
cdr3_nt: TGTGCCAGCAGCTTAGGCGGGGGTATGAGAGCTTTCTTT
cdr3_aa: CASSLGGGMRAFF

j_call: TRBJ2-7
d_call: TRBD2
clone_size: few
v_call: TRBV6-6
cdr3_nt: TGTGCCAGCAGTTACTTCGGGCTAGCGGGAGGGAGGGGTGTAGACTTC
cdr3_aa: CASSYFGLAGGRGVDF

j_call: TRBJ2-2
d_call: TRBD1
clone_size: once
v_call: TRBV11-2
cdr3_nt: TGTGCCAGCAGCTTGGGGACAGGGGGCAGGACCGGGGAGCTGTTTTTT
cdr3_aa: CASSLGTGGRTGELFF